This TCR beta chain was observed in a study of blood T cell repertoires in COVID-19. Study background: Sources were T cells, B-cell-depleted T cells, or PBMCs; the material itself was cDNA or gDNA.

Assay: immunoSEQ multiplex PCR; the TCRdb copy retains only in-frame clones and omits some. The table has approximately 270,000 clones, over 75% seen once; the top ten hold roughly 1.7%. Trimming shortened V by 8 bases and J by 7 bases, and 28 bases separated the two germline ends. This CDR3 is 17 amino acids long. Germline CDR1 reads SGHTA; CDR2 reads FQGNSA. This clone was seen more than once but under ten times. In terms of age and location, participants ranged from roughly 18 to 100 years and lived in approximately 26 US areas. Cohort assignment relied on participant-reported clinical history. In Cohort 3, a recovered donor had either two negative PCRs, clearance, or symptom resolution.

The chain combines TRBV7-2 with TRBJ2-3, with D maybe TRBD2 (7 bases). The source material was PBMCs or T cells enriched from blood (not recorded which). This clonotype was sampled from a man aged 40-55 years who had recovered from COVID-19. The CDR3 DNA reads TGTGCCAGCGGATCCGACCGAGGGGGGAGGGCTCGTCATACGCAGTATTTT. Protein: CASGSDRGGRARHTQYF.